A selection of T cell receptor beta chains follows, all from one sample in a study of ipilimumab plus nivolumab after autologous stem cell transplantation. Produced via immunoSEQ multiplex PCR; TCRdb's table is partial and in-frame only. The data contain more than 15,000 clones, 79% of them singletons. Sequencing used PBMCs, obtained in a trial of ipilimumab plus nivolumab as post-transplant consolidation. All receptors come from a male donor with diffuse large B-cell lymphoma. Each CDR3 is given with its conserved first and last residue. Fields, in order: clone size, D gene, J gene, V gene, CDR3 protein, CDR3 DNA. D genes are given only for firm matches. Size tells how often a clone was seen (once, few, many) or the class of an expanded clone, and some rows leave it out.

clone_size: NA; d_call: TRBD2; j_call: TRBJ2-1; v_call: TRBV9; cdr3_aa: CASSVSSGGTYDNEQFF; cdr3_nt: TGTGCCAGCAGCGTCTCTAGCGGGGGAACCTACGACAATGAGCAGTTCTTC
clone_size: NA; d_call: NA; j_call: TRBJ1-2; v_call: TRBV5-5; cdr3_aa: CASSFPGSQGGYTF; cdr3_nt: TGTGCCAGCAGCTTCCCCGGGTCCCAGGGGGGCTACACCTTC
clone_size: NA; d_call: NA; j_call: TRBJ2-1; v_call: TRBV4-2; cdr3_aa: CASSQGPYNEQFF; cdr3_nt: TGTGCCAGCAGCCAAGGACCTTACAATGAGCAGTTCTTC
clone_size: NA; d_call: TRBD2; j_call: TRBJ2-1; v_call: TRBV7-9; cdr3_aa: CASSLASGGAHEQFF; cdr3_nt: TGTGCCAGCAGCTTAGCCAGCGGGGGGGCCCATGAGCAGTTCTTC
clone_size: NA; d_call: NA; j_call: TRBJ2-7; v_call: TRBV18; cdr3_aa: CASSPRSSGYEQYF; cdr3_nt: TGTGCCAGCTCACCGCGTTCATCGGGCTACGAGCAGTACTTC
clone_size: NA; d_call: TRBD1; j_call: TRBJ2-7; v_call: TRBV9; cdr3_aa: CASSDGQGQTYEQYF; cdr3_nt: TGTGCCAGCAGCGACGGACAGGGTCAAACCTACGAGCAGTACTTC
clone_size: NA; d_call: NA; j_call: TRBJ2-5; v_call: TRBV29-1; cdr3_aa: CSVEEGPIRETQYF; cdr3_nt: TGCAGCGTTGAAGAGGGACCCATCCGGGAGACCCAGTACTTC
clone_size: once; d_call: NA; j_call: TRBJ2-5; v_call: TRBV19; cdr3_aa: CASSITSGDQETQYF; cdr3_nt: TGTGCCAGTAGTATCACATCGGGGGACCAAGAGACCCAGTACTTC
clone_size: once; d_call: NA; j_call: TRBJ1-1; v_call: TRBV19; cdr3_aa: CASSAYTEAFF; cdr3_nt: TGTGCCAGTAGTGCCTACACTGAAGCTTTCTTT
clone_size: NA; d_call: NA; j_call: TRBJ2-5; v_call: TRBV7-2; cdr3_aa: CASSLSFQETQYF; cdr3_nt: TGTGCCAGCAGCCTAAGCTTCCAAGAGACCCAGTACTTC
clone_size: NA; d_call: NA; j_call: TRBJ2-5; v_call: TRBV27; cdr3_aa: CASSLSLRAGEQYF; cdr3_nt: TGTGCCAGCAGTTTATCGCTGAGGGCTGGAGAGCAGTACTTC
clone_size: once; d_call: TRBD2; j_call: TRBJ2-5; v_call: TRBV4-1; cdr3_aa: CASSQVSSGGETQYF; cdr3_nt: TGCGCCAGCAGCCAAGTGTCTAGCGGGGGGGAGACCCAGTACTTC
clone_size: once; d_call: NA; j_call: TRBJ2-3; v_call: TRBV6-1; cdr3_aa: CASSGPTRSTDTQYF; cdr3_nt: TGTGCCAGCAGTGGGCCGACTAGGAGCACAGATACGCAGTATTTT
clone_size: NA; d_call: NA; j_call: TRBJ2-2; v_call: TRBV19; cdr3_aa: CASSTSGAGELFF; cdr3_nt: TGTGCCAGTAGTACGTCGGGGGCCGGGGAGCTGTTTTTT
clone_size: NA; d_call: TRBD2; j_call: TRBJ2-4; v_call: TRBV5-1; cdr3_aa: CASSLEGLAGGLAKNIQYF; cdr3_nt: TGCGCCAGCAGCTTGGAGGGACTAGCGGGAGGGCTAGCCAAAAACATTCAGTACTTC
clone_size: few; d_call: NA; j_call: TRBJ2-2; v_call: TRBV10-2; cdr3_aa: CASATVNTGELFF; cdr3_nt: TGCGCCAGCGCAACAGTGAACACCGGGGAGCTGTTTTTT
clone_size: NA; d_call: NA; j_call: TRBJ2-7; v_call: TRBV18; cdr3_aa: CASSPVGVTYEQYF; cdr3_nt: TGTGCCAGCTCTCCCGTTGGAGTAACCTACGAGCAGTACTTC
clone_size: once; d_call: TRBD1; j_call: TRBJ2-1; v_call: TRBV19; cdr3_aa: CASSIRDREVDEQFF; cdr3_nt: TGTGCCAGTAGTATCCGGGACAGGGAGGTCGATGAGCAGTTCTTC
clone_size: NA; d_call: NA; j_call: TRBJ2-5; v_call: TRBV29-1; cdr3_aa: CSALDGYQETQYF; cdr3_nt: TGCAGCGCCTTAGACGGGTACCAAGAGACCCAGTACTTC
clone_size: NA; d_call: TRBD2; j_call: TRBJ2-7; v_call: TRBV30; cdr3_aa: CAWSSTSAKADEQYF; cdr3_nt: TGTGCCTGGAGTTCGACTAGCGCCAAGGCCGACGAGCAGTACTTC
clone_size: NA; d_call: TRBD2; j_call: TRBJ2-3; v_call: TRBV7-4; cdr3_aa: CASSRLAGSTDTQYF; cdr3_nt: TGTGCCAGCAGCCGACTAGCGGGGTCCACAGATACGCAGTATTTT
clone_size: NA; d_call: NA; j_call: TRBJ2-7; v_call: TRBV5-4; cdr3_aa: CASSLYVLPYEQYF; cdr3_nt: TGTGCCAGCAGCTTGTATGTGCTCCCCTACGAGCAGTACTTC
clone_size: few; d_call: TRBD1; j_call: TRBJ2-1; v_call: TRBV19; cdr3_aa: CATGGPSREQFF; cdr3_nt: TGTGCCACAGGGGGTCCGTCGCGTGAGCAGTTCTTC
clone_size: NA; d_call: NA; j_call: TRBJ2-7; v_call: TRBV21-1; cdr3_aa: CASSKWSLGLAGEPREQYF; cdr3_nt: TGTGCCAGCAGCAAATGGAGCTTGGGACTAGCGGGAGAGCCGCGCGAGCAGTACTTC
clone_size: NA; d_call: TRBD1; j_call: TRBJ2-3; v_call: TRBV19; cdr3_aa: CASRGQGKNTQYF; cdr3_nt: TGTGCCAGTAGGGGACAGGGGAAGAATACGCAGTATTTT
clone_size: few; d_call: TRBD2; j_call: TRBJ2-1; v_call: TRBV27; cdr3_aa: CASSVGGTSREVVPYNEQFF; cdr3_nt: TGTGCCAGCAGTGTGGGCGGGACTAGTCGGGAGGTTGTACCCTACAATGAGCAGTTCTTC
clone_size: NA; d_call: NA; j_call: TRBJ2-7; v_call: TRBV5-4; cdr3_aa: CASSLMAAPYEQYF; cdr3_nt: TGTGCCAGCAGCTTGATGGCAGCCCCCTACGAGCAGTACTTC
clone_size: few; d_call: TRBD2; j_call: TRBJ2-3; v_call: TRBV7-8; cdr3_aa: CASSPLAGGVDTQYF; cdr3_nt: TGTGCCAGCAGCCCACTAGCGGGGGGGGTGGATACGCAGTATTTT
clone_size: NA; d_call: TRBD1; j_call: TRBJ1-2; v_call: TRBV2; cdr3_aa: CASSESVGDRGGYTF; cdr3_nt: TGTGCCAGCAGTGAAAGTGTTGGGGACAGGGGTGGCTACACCTTC
clone_size: NA; d_call: TRBD1; j_call: TRBJ1-5; v_call: TRBV7-9; cdr3_aa: CASSAAGGDQPQHF; cdr3_nt: TGTGCCAGCAGCGCAGCAGGGGGAGATCAGCCCCAGCATTTT
clone_size: NA; d_call: NA; j_call: TRBJ2-5; v_call: TRBV6-1; cdr3_aa: CASRQTLGTQYF; cdr3_nt: TGTGCCAGTCGACAAACTCTGGGGACCCAGTACTTC
clone_size: medium-sized; d_call: NA; j_call: TRBJ2-7; v_call: TRBV4-2; cdr3_aa: CASASSGALEGEQYF; cdr3_nt: TGTGCCAGCGCGTCGAGCGGCGCTCTGGAGGGGGAGCAGTACTTC
clone_size: NA; d_call: NA; j_call: TRBJ2-1; v_call: TRBV16; cdr3_aa: CATAGISSVSSYNEQFF; cdr3_nt: TGTGCCACCGCCGGTATCTCGAGCGTTAGCTCCTACAATGAGCAGTTCTTC
clone_size: once; d_call: NA; j_call: TRBJ2-2; v_call: TRBV27; cdr3_aa: CASGFFGGELFF; cdr3_nt: TGTGCCAGCGGATTTTTTGGCGGGGAGCTGTTTTTT
clone_size: NA; d_call: TRBD1; j_call: TRBJ2-7; v_call: TRBV11-2; cdr3_aa: CASSWAPGQGIYEQYF; cdr3_nt: TGTGCCAGCAGCTGGGCCCCAGGACAGGGCATCTACGAGCAGTACTTC
clone_size: few; d_call: NA; j_call: TRBJ2-7; v_call: TRBV5-4; cdr3_aa: CASSTHQDRYEQYF; cdr3_nt: TGTGCCAGCAGCACGCACCAGGACCGATACGAGCAGTACTTC
clone_size: NA; d_call: NA; j_call: TRBJ2-1; v_call: TRBV14; cdr3_aa: CASSFGNNEQFF; cdr3_nt: TGTGCCAGCAGCTTCGGGAACAATGAGCAGTTCTTC
clone_size: medium-sized; d_call: NA; j_call: TRBJ2-7; v_call: TRBV2; cdr3_aa: CASRSPSENEQYF; cdr3_nt: TGTGCCAGCAGGTCCCCCTCAGAGAACGAGCAGTACTTC
clone_size: NA; d_call: TRBD1; j_call: TRBJ1-6; v_call: TRBV19; cdr3_aa: CASSSSTGWGVNSPLHF; cdr3_nt: TGTGCCAGTAGTTCTTCGACAGGGTGGGGTGTGAATTCGCCCCTCCACTTT
clone_size: NA; d_call: NA; j_call: TRBJ2-3; v_call: TRBV5-1; cdr3_aa: CASSLEGTDTQYF; cdr3_nt: TGCGCCAGCAGCTTGGAGGGGACAGATACGCAGTATTTT
clone_size: NA; d_call: NA; j_call: TRBJ2-3; v_call: TRBV2; cdr3_aa: CASSAEAFRGTDTQYF; cdr3_nt: TGTGCCAGCAGTGCTGAGGCTTTCCGCGGCACAGATACGCAGTATTTT
clone_size: NA; d_call: TRBD1; j_call: TRBJ2-3; v_call: TRBV5-1; cdr3_aa: CASSPDRTWTQYF; cdr3_nt: TGCGCCAGCAGCCCGGACAGGACTTGGACGCAGTATTTT
clone_size: NA; d_call: NA; j_call: TRBJ2-7; v_call: TRBV20-1; cdr3_aa: CSARVFHEQYF; cdr3_nt: TGCAGTGCCAGAGTCTTTCACGAGCAGTACTTC
clone_size: NA; d_call: TRBD1; j_call: TRBJ2-3; v_call: TRBV2; cdr3_aa: CASSEDRGRTDTQYF; cdr3_nt: TGTGCCAGCAGTGAGGACAGGGGGCGAACAGATACGCAGTATTTT